This T cell receptor beta chain emerged from a study of STAT3 mutations in large granular lymphocyte leukemia. Whole-study findings and limits: Every T-LGLL patient had at least one immunodominant TCRbeta clonotype.

Germline values: CDR1 KGHSH, CDR2 LQKENI. V lost 0 bases, J lost 9 bases, and 14 bases lay in between. The CDR3 has 14 amino acids. Measured with immunoSEQ multiplex PCR; TCRdb has only the in-frame clones, and not every one. The sample has about 13,000 clones, roughly 90% seen once; the top ten hold roughly a third. With regard to this clone: Its antigen is still unknown.

The clonotype comes from a man between 35 and 55 years old with T-cell large granular lymphocyte leukemia. Some clones in this sample may be carry-over from other donors' samples. The sequenced sample was peripheral blood mononuclear cells. This chain links TRBV18 with TRBJ1-1; weak D call: TRBD1 (6 bases). The CDR3 coding sequence is TGTGCCAGCTCACCACCCCAGGGGACCTCGAAAGCTTTCTTT. Its translation: CASSPPQGTSKAFF.